The sequence of this T cell receptor beta chain was determined in a study of T cell repertoires in cytomegalovirus infection. About the research overall: From public TCR beta signatures came an indication of both CMV infection and matching HLA type. Findings and limits, study-wide: Using cumulative public TCR beta family frequency, the authors identified those who carried CMV together with the relevant HLA. In two of eight donors, the top clonotype was HLA-C-restricted CMV-specific.

The V end lost 8 bases, the J end lost 0 bases, and 12 bases lay between the germline ends. In germline, CDR1 is SNHLY, CDR2 FYNNEI. The CDR3 has 14 residues. One entry per CDR3 protein results from TCRdb running MiXCR on the reads. The sample shows about 360,000 distinct CDR3 sequences, about a sixth of them seen only once. A word on this clonotype: Its specificity is unknown.

The specimen sequenced was PBMCs. This clonotype was sampled from a human donor in good health (CMV status not recorded). Some clones in this sample may be carry-over from other donors' samples. The chain couples TRBV2 to TRBJ2-3; D is unclear. CDR3 in amino acids: CASRWALSTDTQYF. As DNA, the CDR3 is TGTGCCAGCCGGTGGGCCCTGAGCACAGATACGCAGTATTTT.